This TCR beta chain comes out of a study of regulatory T cells in long-lasting Graves disease. With iRepertoire HTBI primers and Arm-PCR of CDR3 regions, TCR beta libraries were built. Each CDR3 protein is one row after TCRdb ran MiXCR on the multiplex PCR reads. Here the sample spans about 210,000 distinct CDR3 sequences, around 20% being singletons. The germline V and J ends were trimmed by 2 bases and 5 bases, with 9 bases remaining between them. Per germline, CDR1 KGHDR and CDR2 SFDVKD. The CDR3 is 14 residues long. Stated time point: newly diagnosed GD, antithyroid drugs for less than 3 months. From PBMCs, RNA was extracted and then used to make the TCR library. Around 8.2 milliliters of peripheral blood were drawn into EDTA tubes. This clonotype was seen at least ten times. The data also belong to a second study, concerning T cells in Graves' hyperthyroidism and ophthalmopathy. That study adds: The TCR CDR3 first-round RT-PCR relied on the HTBI primer set.

The receptor comes from a woman in her twenties or thirties with Graves disease. The chain has TRBV24-1 and TRBJ1-5; D gene uncertain. Material: peripheral blood mononuclear cells (PBMCs), obtained at new diagnosis, from a patient treated with antithyroid drugs. The CDR3 is CATSDYAADQPQHF. Here the CDR3 DNA reads TGTGCCACCAGTGATTATGCAGCGGATCAGCCCCAGCATTTT.